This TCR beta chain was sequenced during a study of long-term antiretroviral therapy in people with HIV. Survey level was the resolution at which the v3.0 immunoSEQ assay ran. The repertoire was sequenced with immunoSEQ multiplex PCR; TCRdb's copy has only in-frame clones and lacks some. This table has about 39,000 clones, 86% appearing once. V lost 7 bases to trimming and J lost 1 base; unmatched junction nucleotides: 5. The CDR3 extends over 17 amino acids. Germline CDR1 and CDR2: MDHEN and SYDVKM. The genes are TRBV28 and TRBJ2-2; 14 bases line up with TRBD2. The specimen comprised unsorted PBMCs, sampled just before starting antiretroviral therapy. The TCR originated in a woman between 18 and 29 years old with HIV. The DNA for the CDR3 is TGTGCCAGCATGGGACTAGCGGGAGTTCTGAACACCGGGGAGCTGTTTTTT. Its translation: CASMGLAGVLNTGELFF.